This T cell receptor (beta chain) was sequenced in a study of cytomegalovirus exposure and HLA in healthy donors (dated by TCRdb to the late 2010s). Looking at the study overall: In an earlier analysis of under 750 of the donors, 250 to 350 Gb of sequence data and 100 million or so unique TCR beta sequences from about 179 million T cells were reported. An early release that covered fewer than 750 HLA-typed donors contained approximately 300 gigabases of sequencing data and tens of millions of unique TCR sequences. Of the approximately 400 genotyped donors, 81% were placed in the genetic ancestry cluster associated with self-reported Caucasian donors. The study was designed to test whether signatures of past pathogen exposure could be identified by cataloging public T cell receptors. The study profiled the T cell repertoires of hundreds of subjects by immunosequencing and related them to cytomegalovirus serostatus. Along with the approximately 700-subject first cohort, a separate validation cohort of 120 different subjects was used. To predict cytomegalovirus infection status, the study combined high-throughput TCR immunosequencing, statistical association of individual TCRs with disease status, and machine learning. To study patterns of TCR occurrence, a later analysis re-analyzed previously published TCR beta repertoires from several hundred donors and added high-resolution HLA genotyping. The later analysis used no new phenotypic data to find candidate immune exposures, relying instead on TCR beta sequences and their occurrence across donors. An earlier analysis of 500 to 750 of the donors applied high-throughput TCR beta sequencing to assess whether each TCR beta V gene segment acted as functional or pseudogenic. Donor age, sex, ethnicity and CMV serostatus were compiled together with the repertoire data. A later genetic analysis took genome-wide SNP genotypes for about three fifths of the 666 donors and used that subset as a discovery cohort. Every discovery cohort repertoire had been produced on one sequencing platform. Class I and class II HLA loci were covered by the typing at four-digit resolution. The number of typed donors differed by locus: roughly 629-630 for A, B, C, DRB1 and DQB1; approximately 520 for DQA1; over 600 for DPA1; and 400 to 480 for DPB1. About five DR-DQ haplotypes were treated as single units for association and clustering because of strong linkage in the cohort. Across some 400 genotyped donors of the cohort, an average of 235,054 unique TCR beta nucleotide sequences per donor were sequenced, and roughly 20% of those sequences were non-productive.

The library came from the immunoSEQ multiplex PCR assay. For the multiplex PCR, a mixture combining 60 forward primers for TCR Vbeta segments and 13 reverse primers for TCR Jbeta segments was used. Amplification of the CDR3 region of rearranged TCR beta genes was performed with a multiplex PCR assay on genomic DNA. Amplified TCR beta libraries were sequenced as 87-base-pair reads on the Illumina HiSeq System. For the original study's pipeline: In a later analysis, tens of millions of unique TCR beta chains were counted across the 500 to 700 repertoires, and about 10 million of these chains were shared by at least two donors. To remove PCR and sequencing errors, raw reads were error-corrected and collapsed into unique sequences using a nearest-neighbor algorithm that merged closely related sequences. CDR3 sequences were aligned to IMGT reference sequences to assign V, D and J gene segments. For a sequence to be retained, a match of at least six nucleotides to both a V gene segment and a J gene segment was required. A rearrangement counted as productive if the CDR3 had no stop codons and remained in frame with V and J, and every other rearrangement counted as non-productive. Following IMGT convention, CDR3 was defined as the stretch from the second conserved V-encoded cysteine to the conserved J-encoded phenylalanine. The earlier analysis of 587 of the donors excluded any sequence lacking an unambiguous match to a single V gene segment. In an earlier analysis of several hundred of the donors, V segments were called functional above 56.7% productive rearrangements and were called segregating when the between-donor standard deviation exceeded 5%. A statistical classification framework was built to diagnose cytomegalovirus status from the catalog of TCR beta chain sequences. A later analysis assigned V and J genes by comparing TCR nucleotide sequences with IMGT/GENE-DB human TR gene sequences. Using the TCRdist pipeline, a later analysis assigned CDR3 sequences along with most-parsimonious VDJ recombination scenarios. In a later analysis, every TCR beta chain was defined by the combination of its CDR3 amino acid sequence and its V-gene family, and reads without a unique V-gene family were dropped. As a way to deal with suspected cross-contamination and a sequencing artifact, a later analysis dropped 450 to 600 nucleotide sequences that were highly shared and had low generation probability. For each public chain, a later analysis derived a clonal expansion index from normalized ranks of inferred template counts within each repertoire. Generation probabilities in a later analysis came from a VDJ recombination model fitted to out-of-frame rearrangements, and those results were checked against IGoR. In a later analysis, hypergeometric tests were used to score TCR-TCR, TCR-HLA and TCR-CMV co-occurrence, with a repertoire-size bias correction applied to TCR pairs. A later analysis estimated false discovery rates by permuting HLA or CMV assignments 20 times. In a later analysis, co-occurring TCRs were grouped using DBSCAN, and TCRdist sequence similarity was added for clustering within HLA-allele-positive subsets. For co-occurrence clustering, repertoires with fewer than 30,000 or more than 120,000 public chains were excluded, along with a handful of repertoires with anomalous nucleotide sharing. TCRdb mirrors the immuneACCESS table, restricted to in-frame sequences. Some clones are absent from its copies; in checked studies, under half trace to an unresolved V gene, and the reason for the others is unknown. That table gives V, J and clone size, and the DNA gave D and trimming. Counted in this sample were about 120,000 clones; 65% to 80% of them appeared once. Together, the top ten hold 4.2% of the sample.

The cohort was made up of 650 to 700 healthy bone marrow donors. At the time of sampling, all cohort members were nominally healthy, though unrecorded immune exposures were likely present. The donor tested CMV seropositive and was one of the 289 seropositive cohort members. A peripheral blood sample was collected from each donor, and TCR beta sequencing was performed on peripheral blood mononuclear cells. The Qiagen DNeasy Blood Extraction Kit was used to extract genomic DNA from the blood cell samples. V is cut back by 1 base and J by 6 bases, with 2 bases in the junction unmatched. The CDR3 runs 15 amino acids, cysteine and phenylalanine included. Only the CDR3 portion is preserved as DNA: 45 bases, with reading frame beginning at the first base. For CDR1 and CDR2, the germline V gene (reference sequence) lists MNHEY and SMNVEV. This clone was picked up one time. Its antigen remains unidentified. The record has no base qualities; no much larger clone is one base away.

Summary of the overall study and its limitations: A later genetic analysis reported fewer N-insertions in productive TCRs among donors in an Asian-associated ancestry cluster than the roughly 620-donor mean. When HLA alleles, especially DR and DQ, strongly co-occurred, attributing TCR associations to individual alleles was difficult. Specific HLA alleles were associated with some 15,000 TCR beta sequences at a false discovery rate of 0.05 in a later analysis. Linkage disequilibrium might explain the correlated functional status among segregating V segments, but an unknown experimental factor could not be ruled out. In an earlier analysis of about 600 of the donors, most TCR beta V segments appeared in productive rearrangements about 90% or about 30% of the time, broadly matching IMGT annotations. In vitro tests confirmed that a few of the cytomegalovirus-associated TCR beta chains recognize cytomegalovirus antigens. The study listed 150 to 200 TCR beta chains as associated with cytomegalovirus. A cluster of highly shared sequence variants was judged likely to represent a technical artifact of the sequencing pipeline. Only TCR beta chains were sequenced in this cohort, and the absence of alpha or paired-chain data limited detectable features. Seventeen rarely observed V segments, including chromosome 9 orphons, were excluded from the earlier analysis of a few hundred of the donors because counts were too low. A later genetic analysis associated a missense DCLRE1C variant with V-gene and J-gene trimming of TCR beta chains, and an independent cohort replicated the association. In a later analysis, HLA-associated TCR beta chains were found to be more clonally expanded and to have lower generation probabilities than equally common non-associated chains. HLA typing was unavailable for some donors at each locus, so association tests used only the typed subset. In both the original and validation cohorts, the classifier was reported to diagnose cytomegalovirus status with high specificity and sensitivity. While some public TCRs were present in many individuals, most TCR sequences turned up only very rarely across donors. A further reported finding was that TCR beta sequences accurately predicted the HLA-A and HLA-B alleles for most subjects in the first cohort. According to a later analysis, most CMV-associated TCR beta chains appeared to be HLA-restricted, and the HLA associations seemed to be driven largely by CMV exposure. According to the authors, the approach could potentially be generalized to other disease states and immunological phenotypes. Immune exposure information for the cohort was limited to CMV serostatus. Some IMGT-functional V segments, including TRBV6-2 and TRBV6-3, could not be distinguished by the 87-base-pair reads and were therefore excluded. Presence/absence analyses assumed roughly uniform sequencing depth across donors, an assumption that may not hold. Several of the top co-occurrence clusters appeared to be linked to parvovirus B19, influenza, CMV and Epstein-Barr virus, according to a later analysis. A later analysis found that TCR association rates varied across HLA loci, with DRB1 alleles showing the most associated TCRs and HLA-C alleles the fewest.

The sample consisted of PBMCs. The clonotype comes from a male donor in good health and CMV-seropositive. The rearrangement combines TRBV27 with TRBJ2-1; 11 of the junction bases match TRBD2. In nucleotide form, the sequence is TGTGCCAGCAGTTTATTCGGGACTAGCGGCAATGAGCAGTTCTTC. This is translated as CASSLFGTSGNEQFF.